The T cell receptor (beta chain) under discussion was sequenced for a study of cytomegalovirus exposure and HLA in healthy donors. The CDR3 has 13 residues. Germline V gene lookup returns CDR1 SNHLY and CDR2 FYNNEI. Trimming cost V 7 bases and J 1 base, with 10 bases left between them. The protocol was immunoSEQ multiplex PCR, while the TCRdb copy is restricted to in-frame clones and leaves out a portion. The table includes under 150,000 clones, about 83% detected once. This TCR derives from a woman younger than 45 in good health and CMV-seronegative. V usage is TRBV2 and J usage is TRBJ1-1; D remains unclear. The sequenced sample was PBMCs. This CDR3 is CASIRERNTEAFF. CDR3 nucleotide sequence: TGTGCCAGCATAAGGGAGAGGAACACTGAAGCTTTCTTT.